Listed here are 12 T cell receptor beta chains from one sample, sequenced in a study of blood T cell repertoires in COVID-19. TCRdb's table, derived via immunoSEQ multiplex PCR, lists solely in-frame clones and lacks some. The table records under 110,000 clones, about 64% of them present only once. Sequencing was carried out using peripheral blood. The receptors come from a human donor with acute or convalescent COVID-19. The donor label of this sample is uncertain.

The J gene is TRBJ1-1, the V gene TRBV29-1, with D perhaps matching TRBD1 (5 bases). The CDR3 length is 11 residues. Per the germline V gene, CDR1 is SQVTM and CDR2 is ANQGSEA. The V end lost 3 bases, the J end lost 5 bases, and 7 bases lay between the germline ends. The CDR3 DNA follows: TGCAGCGTTGAGGAGGGGACTGAAGCTTTCTTT. It specifies CSVEEGTEAFF. The full variable domain, in which reference TRBV29-1 and TRBJ1-1 provide the parts outside the CDR3, is SAVISQKPSRDICQRGTSLTIQCQVDSQVTMMFWYRQQPGQSLTLIATANQGSEATYESGFVIDKFPISRPNLTFSTLTVSNMSPEDSSIYLCSVEEGTEAFFGQGTRLTVV.

The chain links TRBV19 to TRBJ2-1; D is perhaps TRBD1 (5 bases). Germline V gene lookup returns CDR1 LNHDA and CDR2 SQIVND (reference sequence). The CDR3 is 15 residues long. Trimming shortened V by 9 bases and J by 9 bases, and 24 bases separated the two germline ends. CDR3 in amino acids: CASRPGPGFQGEQFF. The CDR3 DNA follows: TGTGCCAGCCGACCAGGGCCAGGGTTTCAGGGTGAGCAGTTCTTC.

The chain is built from TRBV4-1 and TRBJ1-6, with D unresolved. The CDR3 spans 15 residues. V lost 0 bases and J 4 bases, leaving 7 bases between the germline ends. Germline lookup yields CDR1 MGHRA and CDR2 YSYEKL. The CDR3 spells CASSQDPFYNSPLHF. The DNA for the CDR3 is TGCGCCAGCAGCCAAGACCCTTTTTATAATTCACCCCTCCACTTT.

This chain connects TRBV9 to TRBJ2-3; no reliable D call. The V end lost 0 bases, the J end lost 3 bases, and 5 bases lay between the germline ends. Germline V gene sequence: CDR1 SGDLS, CDR2 YYNGEE. The CDR3 sequence is 13 residues long. The chain's CDR3 is CASSVVLTDTQYF. CDR3 DNA: TGTGCCAGCAGCGTAGTCCTTACAGATACGCAGTATTTT. Complete variable domain (other parts from reference TRBV9 and TRBJ2-3): DSGVTQTPKHLITATGQRVTLRCSPRSGDLSVYWYQQSLDQGLQFLIQYYNGEERAKGNILERFSAQQFPDLHSELNLSSLELGDSALYFCASSVVLTDTQYFGPGTRLTVL.

This clone has only a few counts. The chain combines TRBV28 with TRBJ2-7, with 7 bases matching TRBD1. The CDR3 runs to 13 residues. V shed 3 bases and J 9 bases; nucleotides not matched to a gene: 8. Germline V gene sequence: CDR1 MDHEN, CDR2 SYDVKM. DNA of the CDR3: TGTGCCAGCAGTTTCCCGGCAGGGGGTACGCAGTACTTC. Translating gives CASSFPAGGTQYF.

J is TRBJ1-5 and V is TRBV28; D gene ambiguous. Deletions cut 8 bases from V and 2 bases from J, with 16 bases between. The CDR3 contains 15 residues. Germline CDR1 is MDHEN and CDR2 is SYDVKM. The DNA for the CDR3 is TGTGCCAGCGGACTAAGGCAGTTCGGCAATCAGCCCCAGCATTTT. Translating gives CASGLRQFGNQPQHF.

This chain joins TRBV6-2 or TRBV6-3 and TRBJ1-1, with TRBD1 as a possible D gene (5 bases). Trimming left V 5 bases short and J 1 base short, with 14 bases between. The CDR3 is 15 residues long. Germline CDR1 reads MNHEY; CDR2 reads SVGEGT. Here the CDR3 reads CASSASPGENTEAFF. The CDR3, as DNA: TGTGCCAGCAGTGCGTCTCCGGGGGAGAACACTGAAGCTTTCTTT.

The chain recombines TRBV5-4 with TRBJ2-3, with 13 bases matching TRBD2. There are 18 residues in the CDR3. V trimming: 4 bases; J trimming: 2 bases; junction bases outside the gene matches: 10. The germline CDR1 and CDR2 sequences are SGHNT and YYREEE (reference sequence). CDR3 sequence: CASSLRRTSGGPTDTQYF. For the CDR3, the DNA is TGTGCCAGCAGCCTGAGGCGGACTAGCGGGGGACCCACAGATACGCAGTATTTT.

This CDR3 is CASRIRENTEAFF. CDR3 bases: TGTGCCAGTAGGATCAGGGAGAACACTGAAGCTTTCTTT. This chain connects TRBV19 to TRBJ1-1, with D possibly matching TRBD1 (5 bases). CDR1 is LNHDA and CDR2 is SQIVND in the germline V gene (reference sequence). There are 13 residues in the CDR3. The germline V and J ends were trimmed by 6 bases and 1 base, with 9 bases remaining between them.

V is TRBV29-1 and J is TRBJ1-2; D is undetermined. The CDR3 is 12 residues long. The V gene lost 2 bases and the J gene lost 1 base, with 5 bases spanning the gap. Germline CDR1 and CDR2: SQVTM and ANQGSEA. The CDR3 is CSVERGNYGYTF. The CDR3 DNA is TGCAGCGTTGAACGGGGTAACTATGGCTACACCTTC.

V is TRBV3-1 (or the pseudogene TRBV3-2) and J is TRBJ2-5; 12 bases are shared with TRBD2. The V and J ends lost 4 bases and 2 bases, in that order; junction bases with no gene match: 5. CDR1 LGHDT and CDR2 YNNKEL come from the germline V gene (reference sequence). CDR3 length: 16 residues. The CDR3 region is CASSPGLAGRQETQYF. The CDR3 DNA reads as TGTGCCAGCAGCCCAGGACTAGCGGGGCGTCAAGAGACCCAGTACTTC.

J is TRBJ2-5 and V is TRBV28; D unresolved. Germline lookup yields CDR1 MDHEN and CDR2 SYDVKM. Between the trimmed V and J ends, which lost 5 bases and 2 bases, there was a span of 18 bases. The CDR3 is made up of 16 amino acids. For the CDR3, the DNA is TGTGCCAGCAGTACCACCCGCCTAGGTGGACAAGAGACCCAGTACTTC. Encoded protein: CASSTTRLGGQETQYF.